This T cell receptor (beta chain) was retrieved from a study of long-term antiretroviral therapy in people with HIV. The study's findings and limits: Spans of CDR3 length were tighter for HIV repertoires than for controls.

Sequencing relied on immunoSEQ assay v3.0, run at survey level. The data were produced by immunoSEQ multiplex PCR, yet TCRdb's version contains in-frame clones alone and is incomplete. Of more than 11,000 clones listed, roughly 84% are singletons. The CDR3 length is 12 residues. On this clone: Its specificity is not known.

The V and J genes are TRBV21-1 and TRBJ2-2; TRBD2, as called in the table, went unchecked against the DNA. TRBV21-1 has pseudogene status. This receptor was identified in a man aged 25 to 40 with HIV. Sample: unsorted PBMCs, taken 0.4 years after starting antiretroviral therapy. Here the CDR3 reads CGAGALTGELFF. DNA for the CDR3: TGTGGAGCGGGAGCCCTTACCGGGGAGCTGTTTTTT.